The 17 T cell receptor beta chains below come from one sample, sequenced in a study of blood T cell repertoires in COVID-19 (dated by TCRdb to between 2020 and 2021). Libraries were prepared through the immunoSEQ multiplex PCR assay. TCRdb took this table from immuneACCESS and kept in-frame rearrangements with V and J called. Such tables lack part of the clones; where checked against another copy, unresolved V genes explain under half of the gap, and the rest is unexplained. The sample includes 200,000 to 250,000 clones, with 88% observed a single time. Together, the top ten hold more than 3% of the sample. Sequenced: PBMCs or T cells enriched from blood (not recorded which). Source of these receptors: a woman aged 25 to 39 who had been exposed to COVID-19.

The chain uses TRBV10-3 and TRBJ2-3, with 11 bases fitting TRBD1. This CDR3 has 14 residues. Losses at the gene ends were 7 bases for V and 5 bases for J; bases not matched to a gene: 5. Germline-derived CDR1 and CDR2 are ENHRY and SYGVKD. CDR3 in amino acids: CAIKGTGGLDTQYF. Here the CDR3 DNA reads TGTGCCATCAAAGGGACAGGGGGTCTAGATACGCAGTATTTT.

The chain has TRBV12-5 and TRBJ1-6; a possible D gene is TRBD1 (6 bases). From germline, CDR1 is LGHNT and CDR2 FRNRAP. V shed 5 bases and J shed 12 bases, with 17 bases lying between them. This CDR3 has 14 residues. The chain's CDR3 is CASGGSGQFVPLHF. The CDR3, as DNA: TGTGCTAGTGGTGGATCCGGACAGTTTGTACCCCTCCACTTT.

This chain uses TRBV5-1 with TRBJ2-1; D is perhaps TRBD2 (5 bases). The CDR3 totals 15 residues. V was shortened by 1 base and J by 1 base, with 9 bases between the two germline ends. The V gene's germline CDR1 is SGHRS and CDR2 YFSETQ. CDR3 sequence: CASSLISESYNEQFF. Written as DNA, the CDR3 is TGCGCCAGCAGCTTGATTAGCGAATCCTACAATGAGCAGTTCTTC.

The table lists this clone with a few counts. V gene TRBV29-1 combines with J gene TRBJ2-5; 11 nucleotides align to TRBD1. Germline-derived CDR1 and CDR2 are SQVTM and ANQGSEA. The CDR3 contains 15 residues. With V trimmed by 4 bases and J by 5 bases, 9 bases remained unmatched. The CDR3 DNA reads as TGCAGCGTTGGTAGCGGACAGGGGGCACGGGAGACCCAGTACTTC. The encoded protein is CSVGSGQGARETQYF.

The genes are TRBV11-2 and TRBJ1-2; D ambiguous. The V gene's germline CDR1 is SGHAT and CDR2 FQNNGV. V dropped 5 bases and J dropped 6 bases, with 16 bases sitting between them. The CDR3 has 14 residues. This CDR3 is CASSTPAAADGYTF. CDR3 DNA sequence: TGTGCCAGCAGCACCCCAGCGGCGGCCGATGGCTACACCTTC.

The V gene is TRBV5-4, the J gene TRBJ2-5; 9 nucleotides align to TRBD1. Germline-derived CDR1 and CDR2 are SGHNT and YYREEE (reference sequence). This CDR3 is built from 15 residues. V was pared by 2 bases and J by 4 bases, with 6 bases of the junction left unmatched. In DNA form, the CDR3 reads TGTGCCAGCAGCTTCGACAGGGGGTTGGTAGAGACCCAGTACTTC. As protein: CASSFDRGLVETQYF.

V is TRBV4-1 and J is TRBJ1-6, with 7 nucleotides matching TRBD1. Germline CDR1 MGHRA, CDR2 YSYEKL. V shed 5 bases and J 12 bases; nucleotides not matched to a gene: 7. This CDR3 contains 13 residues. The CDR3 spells CASSSQGVGPLHF. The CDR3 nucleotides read TGCGCCAGCAGCTCCCAGGGGGTAGGACCCCTCCACTTT.

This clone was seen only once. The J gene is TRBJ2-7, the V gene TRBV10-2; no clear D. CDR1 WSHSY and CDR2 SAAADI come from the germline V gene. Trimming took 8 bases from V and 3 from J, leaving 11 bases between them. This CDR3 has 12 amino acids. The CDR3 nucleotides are TGCGCCAGCTCGGGTGTGGACTACGAGCAGTACTTC. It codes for CASSGVDYEQYF.

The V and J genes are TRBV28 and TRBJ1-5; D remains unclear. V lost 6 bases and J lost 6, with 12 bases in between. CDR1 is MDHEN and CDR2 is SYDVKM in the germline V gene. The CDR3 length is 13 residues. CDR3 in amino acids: CASSPGVGQPQHF. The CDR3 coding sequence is TGTGCCAGCAGCCCCGGGGTGGGTCAGCCCCAGCATTTT.

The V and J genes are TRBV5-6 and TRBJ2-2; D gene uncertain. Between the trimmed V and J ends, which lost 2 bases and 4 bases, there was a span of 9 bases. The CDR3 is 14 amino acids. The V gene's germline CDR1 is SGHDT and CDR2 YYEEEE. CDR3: CASSLTLPTGELFF. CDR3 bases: TGTGCCAGCAGCTTAACACTACCCACCGGGGAGCTGTTTTTT.

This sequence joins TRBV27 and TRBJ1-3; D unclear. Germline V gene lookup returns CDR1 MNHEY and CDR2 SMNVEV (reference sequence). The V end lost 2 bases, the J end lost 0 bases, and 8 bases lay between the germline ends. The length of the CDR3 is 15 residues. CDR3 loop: CASSLRGPSGNTIYF. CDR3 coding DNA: TGTGCCAGCAGTTTACGAGGGCCCTCTGGAAACACCATATATTTT.

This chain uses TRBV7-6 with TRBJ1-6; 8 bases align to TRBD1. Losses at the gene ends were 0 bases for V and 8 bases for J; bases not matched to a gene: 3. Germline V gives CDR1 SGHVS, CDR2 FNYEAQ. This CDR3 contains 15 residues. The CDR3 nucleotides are TGTGCCAGCAGCTTAGCTCCGGGACAGGATTCACCCCTCCACTTT. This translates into CASSLAPGQDSPLHF.

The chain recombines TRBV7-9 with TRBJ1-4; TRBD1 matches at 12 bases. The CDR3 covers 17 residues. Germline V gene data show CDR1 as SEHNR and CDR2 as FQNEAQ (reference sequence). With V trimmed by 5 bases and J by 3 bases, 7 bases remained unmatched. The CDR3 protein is CASSDTGQGAPNEKLFF. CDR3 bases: TGTGCCAGCAGCGATACGGGACAGGGGGCCCCTAATGAAAAACTGTTTTTT.

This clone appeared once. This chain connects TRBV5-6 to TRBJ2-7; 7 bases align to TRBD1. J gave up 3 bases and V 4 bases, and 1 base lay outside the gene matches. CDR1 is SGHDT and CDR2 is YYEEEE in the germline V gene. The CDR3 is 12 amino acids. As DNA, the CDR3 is TGTGCCAGCAGCCGGGACAGCTACGAGCAGTACTTC. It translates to CASSRDSYEQYF.

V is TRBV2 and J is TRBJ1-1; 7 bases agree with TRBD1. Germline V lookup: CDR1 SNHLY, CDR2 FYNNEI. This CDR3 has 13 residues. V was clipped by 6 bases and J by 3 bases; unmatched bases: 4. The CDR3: CASSPQGDTEAFF. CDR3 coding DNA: TGTGCCAGCAGCCCCCAGGGGGACACTGAAGCTTTCTTT.

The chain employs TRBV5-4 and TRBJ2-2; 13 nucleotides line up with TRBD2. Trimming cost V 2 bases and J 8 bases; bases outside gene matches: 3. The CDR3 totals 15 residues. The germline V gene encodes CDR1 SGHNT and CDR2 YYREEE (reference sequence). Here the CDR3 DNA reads TGTGCCAGCAGCTTCACGACTAGCGGGAGGGGGGAGCTGTTTTTT. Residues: CASSFTTSGRGELFF.

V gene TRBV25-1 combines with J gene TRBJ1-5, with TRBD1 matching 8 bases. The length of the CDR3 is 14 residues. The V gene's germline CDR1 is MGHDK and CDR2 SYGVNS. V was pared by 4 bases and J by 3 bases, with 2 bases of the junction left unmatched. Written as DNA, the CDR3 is TGTGCCAGCAGTGGGACAGGGTACAATCAGCCCCAGCATTTT. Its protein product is CASSGTGYNQPQHF.